This entry concerns a single T cell receptor (beta chain). PCR amplification relied on 60 Vbeta primers (plus 13 Jbeta primers). Assay used: immunoSEQ multiplex PCR; TCRdb lists only in-frame clones, some missing. This table holds more than 95,000 clones, 80% to 85% found once. This sample is part of a study of cytomegalovirus exposure and HLA in healthy donors. Germline V lookup: CDR1 MDHEN, CDR2 SYDVKM. The J segment lost 8 bases and the V segment lost 2 bases, leaving 5 bases of the junction unmatched. This CDR3 is 16 amino acids long. The chain employs TRBV28 and TRBJ1-6; 11 positions agree with TRBD1. This TCR derives from a woman aged 30 to 39 in good health and CMV-seronegative. Input material: PBMCs. CDR3 residues: CASSLEAGQGDSPLHF. DNA for the CDR3: TGTGCCAGCAGTTTAGAGGCGGGACAGGGGGATTCACCCCTCCACTTT.